Listed below are T cell receptor beta chains from one sample, sequenced in a study of blood T cell repertoires in COVID-19. Only in-frame clones appear in the TCRdb table, and some are missing; sequencing was by immunoSEQ multiplex PCR. Of about 260,000 clones listed, more than 80% are singletons. Sequencing was done on a sample of peripheral blood. The receptors originated from a woman aged 40 to 50 with acute or convalescent COVID-19. Both conserved end residues are part of each CDR3. The D gene is left open where the match is weak. The size field is filled for only some rows; it gives once, few, many or a size class.

D gene	V gene	J gene	clone size	CDR3 protein
-	TRBV19	TRBJ1-6	few	CASSHYNSPLHF
-	TRBV7-7	TRBJ2-2	-	CASSTGLGNTGELFF
TRBD1	TRBV2	TRBJ1-4	-	CAIWDRVKEKLFF
TRBD2	TRBV4-1	TRBJ2-5	-	CASSQGKRGGRETQYF
-	TRBV3-1/TRBV3-2	TRBJ1-3	-	CASSQVQVAGNTIYF
TRBD1	TRBV18	TRBJ1-5	-	CASSPGTASNQPQHF
TRBD1	TRBV7-6	TRBJ1-5	-	CASSLEGRRGLNQPQHF
TRBD2	TRBV5-6	TRBJ2-3	-	CASRLSGGTDTQYF
-	TRBV6-1	TRBJ1-2	-	CASSATPGITNYGYTF
-	TRBV5-4	TRBJ2-2	-	CASSPLDRGGTGELFF
TRBD2	TRBV7-2	TRBJ2-5	-	CASSLGAGVYF
-	TRBV27	TRBJ1-6	-	CASSLSSNSPLHF
TRBD1	TRBV19	TRBJ1-1	-	CASTPRGGDSRNTEAFF
-	TRBV9	TRBJ1-3	once	CASSVDEGNTIYF
-	TRBV6-5	TRBJ2-5	-	CASRKGGQETQYF
TRBD1	TRBV6-6	TRBJ1-5	few	CASIAGGAGQPQHF
TRBD2	TRBV4-1	TRBJ2-3	-	CASSHPQRGLTDTQYF
-	TRBV18	TRBJ1-6	-	CASSHKGHEASPLHF
-	TRBV13	TRBJ1-1	-	CASSQGENTEAFF
-	TRBV27	TRBJ2-2	-	CASSFRESAGELFF
-	TRBV12-3/TRBV12-4	TRBJ2-2	-	CASSVFGELFF
TRBD1	TRBV30	TRBJ2-1	-	CAWSTLRQGDYNEQFF
-	TRBV7-9	TRBJ1-1	-	CASSLGQGEAFF
-	TRBV7-6	TRBJ1-5	-	CASSLESGDRNNQPQHF
-	TRBV9	TRBJ2-1	-	CASSAGGDSYNEQFF
-	TRBV7-9	TRBJ2-1	-	CASATSPYEEFF
-	TRBV5-6	TRBJ1-2	-	CASSLSPRVYGYTF
-	TRBV5-1	TRBJ2-5	-	CASSLLGSTLETQYF
-	TRBV9	TRBJ1-3	-	CASSLDNSRNTIYF
-	TRBV12-3/TRBV12-4	TRBJ1-6	-	CASSSGGRSPLHF
-	TRBV5-6	TRBJ2-3	-	CASSLQGLPDTQYF
-	TRBV7-9	TRBJ1-1	-	CASSPNRGLNTEAFF
TRBD1	TRBV6-6	TRBJ1-2	-	CASSYQGDNGYTF
-	TRBV5-1	TRBJ1-2	-	CASSLGFGENGYTF
TRBD2	TRBV5-1	TRBJ2-1	-	CASSSGLAGSSYNEQFF
-	TRBV29-1	TRBJ1-3	-	CSAAQRSSGNTIYF
-	TRBV9	TRBJ1-4	-	CASSSTGRNEKLFF
-	TRBV24-1	TRBJ2-3	-	CASWGPGPRTDTQYF
TRBD1	TRBV7-9	TRBJ1-2	-	CASSFTGGIDGYTF
-	TRBV4-1	TRBJ2-3	-	CASSQVPFGGLSTDTQYF
-	TRBV28	TRBJ1-1	-	CASSLGGAGNTEAFF